This T cell receptor beta chain stems from a study of blood T cells in healthy people across ages. For the second PCR, which ran for about 6 to 11 cycles, a sample-barcoded 5' primer and a J-beta primer mix were used. MiXCR, run by TCRdb on the 5' RACE reads, gives a single entry per CDR3 protein. The sample includes 780,000 or so distinct CDR3 sequences, 20% to 25% of them seen just once. V shed 1 base and J 3 bases; nucleotides not matched to a gene: 2. Looked up from germline, CDR1 is LGHNA and CDR2 is YSLEER. This CDR3 spans 15 amino acids. The same sample was also used in a study of T cells of mothers and their children.

Sequencing was carried out using blood. This chain links TRBV4-3 with TRBJ2-7; 11 bases align to TRBD2. The sequence derives from a boy aged 5 to 17 in good health. As DNA, the CDR3 is TGCGCCAGCAGCCAAGGGACTAGCGGGTACTACGAGCAGTACTTC. This encodes CASSQGTSGYYEQYF.